The T cell receptor beta chain described here comes from a study of OX40 agonist ivuxolimab in advanced cancers. Study summary: Treatment of patients was with ivuxolimab, an agonistic anti-OX40 (CD134) antibody.

V was clipped by 5 bases and J by 2 bases; unmatched bases: 8. The germline V gene has CDR1 SGHTA and CDR2 FQGNSA. This CDR3 is 15 amino acids long. Clones were sequenced by immunoSEQ multiplex PCR, and TCRdb holds only the in-frame ones, with some missing. This sample has 120,000 or so clones, with about 94% found just once. The sampling schedule covered blood at baseline, cycle 4 day 1, and cycle 7 day 1. This material consisted of CD4+ or CD8+ T cells sorted from blood, taken in a trial of the OX40 agonist ivuxolimab. The chain links TRBV7-2 to TRBJ2-5; 7 bases are shared with TRBD1. This TCR was recovered from an adult with an advanced solid tumor such as melanoma, head and neck, liver or kidney cancer. CDR3 DNA: TGTGCCAGCAGCCAGTCAGGGACAGTTCAAGAGACCCAGTACTTC. Amino acids: CASSQSGTVQETQYF.